This paragraph covers one T cell receptor (beta chain) sequence. No antigen is known for it. Trimming cost V 2 bases and J 0 bases; bases outside gene matches: 7. This CDR3 has 18 residues. Isolation yielded PBMCs, at least 7 million per sample, in every case. These data belong to a study of blood T cells in healthy people across ages. Then a second PCR, running about 7 to 11 cycles, was carried out with a sample-barcoded 5' primer and a J-beta primer mix. Using its own MiXCR run on the 5' RACE reads, TCRdb lists one record per CDR3 protein. The sample contains about 1.6 million distinct CDR3 sequences, about 35% of which appear only once. General study results and limits: Both naive CD4+ cell counts and diversity were greater in long-lived donors than in aged donors.

The chain recombines TRBV12-3 or TRBV12-4 with TRBJ2-1, with TRBD2 matching over 10 bases. The sequenced sample consisted of blood. This clonotype was sampled from a woman aged 30 to 39 in good health. The CDR3 region has the DNA TGTGCCAGCAGTTTAAGCGTAGCGGGGGGATACTCCTACAATGAGCAGTTCTTC. Residues: CASSLSVAGGYSYNEQFF.